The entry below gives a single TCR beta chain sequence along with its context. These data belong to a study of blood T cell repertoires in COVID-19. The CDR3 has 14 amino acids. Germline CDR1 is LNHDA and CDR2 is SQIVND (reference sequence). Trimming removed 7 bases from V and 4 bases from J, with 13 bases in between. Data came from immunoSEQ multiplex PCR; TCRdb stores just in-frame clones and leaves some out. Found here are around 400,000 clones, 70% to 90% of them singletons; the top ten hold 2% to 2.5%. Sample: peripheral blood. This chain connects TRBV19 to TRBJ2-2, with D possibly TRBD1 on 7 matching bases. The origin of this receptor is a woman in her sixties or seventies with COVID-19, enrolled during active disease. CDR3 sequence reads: CASKNRGGTGELFF. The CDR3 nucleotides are TGTGCCAGTAAGAACAGGGGAGGCACCGGGGAGCTGTTTTTT.